This entry lists 32 T cell receptor beta chains sequenced from one sample in a study of vaccination effects on CD4 cells after COVID-19. Assay used: immunoSEQ multiplex PCR; TCRdb lists only in-frame clones, some missing. The sample yields about 24,000 clones, about four fifths seen once. CD4+ T cells specific for antigen were expanded with viral peptide pools by the ViraFEST assay before sequencing. After around 10 days in culture, the CD4+ T cells were isolated. The participants, recipients of two vaccine doses, got either BNT162b2 or mRNA-1273. For these TCRs, the target antigens are not known. The sample was CD4+ T cells from PBMCs cultured with SARS-CoV-2 spike peptides, taken after COVID-19 vaccination. These receptors all come from a human donor who received a COVID-19 vaccine. Some clones in this sample may be carry-over from other donors' samples.

J is TRBJ2-3 and V is TRBV19, with 8 positions matching TRBD1. This CDR3 contains 14 residues. The V gene's germline CDR1 is LNHDA and CDR2 SQIVND (reference sequence). The trim removed 3 bases at V and 6 bases at J, leaving 5 bases unmatched. Here the CDR3 reads CASSIGQGIDTQYF. CDR3 DNA sequence: TGTGCCAGTAGTATCGGACAGGGTATCGATACGCAGTATTTT.

The rearrangement uses TRBV3-1 (or the pseudogene TRBV3-2) and TRBJ1-1; D not certain. V was shortened by 4 bases and J by 5 bases, with 20 bases between the two germline ends. The CDR3 is 16 residues long. Germline CDR1 is LGHDT and CDR2 is YNNKEL (reference sequence). In DNA, the CDR3 is TGTGCCAGCAGCCCCCGGGGATTTAATCCCCCTACTGAAGCTTTCTTT. Its protein is CASSPRGFNPPTEAFF.

This clone was seen more than once but under ten times. The CDR3 nucleotides are TGTGCCAGCAGTTTAGGCCAGAGGGAGACCCAGTACTTC. This gives the protein CASSLGQRETQYF. The chain has TRBV12-3 or TRBV12-4 and TRBJ2-5; D not certain. Deletions cut 1 base from V and 5 bases from J, with 8 bases between. The CDR3 sequence is 13 residues long.

Only a few counts were recorded for this clone. V usage is TRBV5-4 and J usage is TRBJ2-1, with TRBD2 identical over 9 bases. The CDR3 sequence is 16 residues long. Unmatched junction bases numbered 8, after V lost 0 bases and J lost 7 bases. Germline V gene data show CDR1 as SGHNT and CDR2 as YYREEE (reference sequence). The CDR3 sequence is CASSLDGGGAGNEQFF. For the CDR3, the DNA is TGTGCCAGCAGCTTGGACGGCGGGGGGGCCGGGAATGAGCAGTTCTTC.

This CDR3 reads CASSYGQGSATEAFF. The CDR3 nucleotides are TGTGCCAGCAGTTACGGACAGGGGTCGGCCACTGAAGCTTTCTTT. The chain recombines TRBV6-5 with TRBJ1-1; 9 nucleotides agree with TRBD1. The CDR3 is 15 residues long. Losses at the gene ends were 2 bases for V and 4 bases for J; bases not matched to a gene: 5. CDR1 MNHEY and CDR2 SVGAGI come from the germline V gene.

This clone was seen once. The chain employs TRBV7-2 and TRBJ1-4; a weak D match, TRBD1 (5 bases). This CDR3 spans 17 amino acids. Trimming removed 3 bases from V and 3 bases from J, with 17 bases in between. Per the germline V gene, CDR1 is SGHTA and CDR2 is FQGNSA. CDR3 residues: CASSFSGRGKPNEKLFF. The DNA of the CDR3 is TGTGCCAGCAGCTTTAGCGGTAGGGGAAAACCTAATGAAAAACTGTTTTTT.

This chain links TRBV14 with TRBJ2-7; D possibly matches TRBD1 or TRBD2 (5 bases each). The V gene lost 4 bases and the J gene lost 5 bases, with 6 bases spanning the gap. The CDR3 spans 11 residues. The V gene's germline CDR1 is SGHDN and CDR2 FVKESK. The CDR3 region has the DNA TGTGCCAGCAGCCCGGGGCACGAGCAGTACGTC. Its protein product is CASSPGHEQYV.

This clone is a singleton in its sample. The rearrangement joins TRBV29-1 to TRBJ2-7, with 7 bases identical to TRBD1. The CDR3 totals 15 residues. The ends lost 6 bases at V and 3 bases at J; junction bases unmatched: 14. Germline values: CDR1 SQVTM, CDR2 ANQGSEA. The CDR3 DNA reads as TGCAGCGTGACGAAACTAAAGGGACAGAGCTACGAGCAGTACGTC. This translates into CSVTKLKGQSYEQYV.

The rearrangement joins TRBV7-8 to TRBJ2-1; D is unclear. V gave up 1 base and J gave up 10 bases, with 11 bases separating them. The CDR3 runs to 13 residues. Germline values: CDR1 SGHVS, CDR2 FQNEAQ. In DNA form, the CDR3 reads TGTGCCAGCAGCTTAGTCGCCGATAGCGAGCAGTTCTTC. This sequence encodes CASSLVADSEQFF.

This clone was observed a single time. The chain joins TRBV19 to TRBJ1-1; D call uncertain. Germline-derived CDR1 and CDR2 are LNHDA and SQIVND (reference sequence). The CDR3 runs to 14 residues. The ends were cut back, 0 bases at V and 1 base at J, with 6 bases in the middle. This CDR3 is CASSIDLSNTEAFF. As DNA, the CDR3 is TGTGCCAGTAGTATAGATCTGTCGAACACTGAAGCTTTCTTT.

The V and J genes are TRBV7-9 and TRBJ2-5; D may correspond to TRBD1 or TRBD2 (5 bases each). Looked up from germline, CDR1 is SEHNR and CDR2 is FQNEAQ (reference sequence). CDR3 length: 14 residues. The germline V and J ends were trimmed by 6 bases and 4 bases, with 15 bases remaining between them. The CDR3 nucleotides are TGTGCCAGCAGGGATACCGGGACGAGAGAGACCCAGTACTTC. Its translation: CASRDTGTRETQYF.

V and J are TRBV21-1 and TRBJ1-1; the table gives TRBD1 as D, unverified against the DNA. TRBV21-1 is deemed a pseudogene. The CDR3 sequence is 14 residues long. The CDR3 sequence is CASSTSQGFTEAFF. CDR3 sequence (DNA): TGTGCCAGCAGCACAAGTCAGGGGTTTACTGAAGCTTTCTTT.

V usage is TRBV7-9 and J usage is TRBJ2-1; D possibly corresponds to TRBD1 (5 bases). V was trimmed by 5 bases and J by 8 bases, leaving 16 bases between them. The CDR3 spans 14 residues. CDR1 SEHNR and CDR2 FQNEAQ come from the germline V gene (reference sequence). CDR3 nucleotides: TGTGCCAGCAGCCAGGGTTCTGTTTACGATGAGCAGTTCTTC. It encodes CASSQGSVYDEQFF.

The gene calls are TRBV23-1 and TRBJ2-5, with D hard to call. TRBV23-1 carries the ORF label, with uncertain function. The V end lost 4 bases, the J end lost 2 bases, and 14 bases lay between the germline ends. This CDR3 spans 15 amino acids. This CDR3 is CASSLTEANQETQYF. Here the CDR3 DNA reads TGCGCCAGCAGTCTTACAGAGGCAAATCAAGAGACCCAGTACTTC.

The chain has TRBV7-2 and TRBJ2-5; D perhaps matches TRBD2 (6 bases). The CDR3 spans 14 residues. Trimming cost V 1 base and J 5 bases, with 11 bases left between them. CDR1 and CDR2 from the germline V gene are SGHTA and FQGNSA. CDR3 residues: CASSLGHGGETQYF. CDR3 nucleotides: TGTGCCAGCAGCTTAGGGCATGGAGGGGAGACCCAGTACTTC.

The chain is built from TRBV20-1 and TRBJ2-3, with D tentatively TRBD1 (6 bases). CDR3 size: 14 residues. Germline CDR1 DFQATT, CDR2 SNEGSKA (reference sequence). Trimming stripped 3 bases from V and 3 bases from J, with 13 bases between. The CDR3 protein is CSASLGATTDTQYF. For the CDR3, the DNA is TGCAGTGCTAGTTTGGGGGCTACTACAGATACGCAGTATTTT.

This chain uses TRBV4-2 with TRBJ2-5; D unresolved. The CDR3 is 15 amino acids. Between the trimmed V and J ends, which lost 4 bases and 7 bases, there was a span of 19 bases. Germline V gene lookup returns CDR1 LGHNA and CDR2 YNFKEQ. CDR3 bases: TGTGCCAGCAGCCCTCAACCTTCTAGTTTTGCGACCCAGTACTTC. Amino acids: CASSPQPSSFATQYF.

V and J are TRBV5-1 and TRBJ1-3; D is uncertain. CDR3 length: 14 residues. V was clipped by 3 bases and J by 4 bases, with 11 bases between them. The germline CDR1 and CDR2 sequences are SGHRS and YFSETQ. The CDR3 region has the DNA TGCGCCAGCAGCTCCTCAACAGCAGGAAACACCATATATTTT. Its protein is CASSSSTAGNTIYF. The full variable domain, completed using reference TRBV5-1 and TRBJ1-3, is KAGVTQTPRYLIKTRGQQVTLSCSPISGHRSVSWYQQTPGQGLQFLFEYFSETQRNKGNFPGRFSGRQFSNSRSEMNVSTLELGDSALYLCASSSSTAGNTIYFGEGSWLTVV.

This sequence joins TRBV24-1 and TRBJ2-1; D possibly corresponds to TRBD2 (5 bases). This CDR3 region has 14 residues. V was pared by 2 bases and J by 5 bases, with 9 bases between. The germline CDR1 and CDR2 sequences are KGHDR and SFDVKD. The CDR3 DNA reads as TGTGCCACCAGTGATTATTGGCGGGACAATGAGCAGTTCTTC. It encodes CATSDYWRDNEQFF.

The CDR3 loop is CASSSRTGGTINTGELFF. The DNA for the CDR3 is TGTGCCAGCAGCTCACGGACAGGGGGTACCATAAACACCGGGGAGCTGTTTTTT. This chain links TRBV7-8 with TRBJ2-2, with 10 bases that match TRBD1. Germline CDR1 and CDR2: SGHVS and FQNEAQ. The CDR3 runs 18 residues. With 4 bases clipped from V and 2 bases from J, the junction kept 10 bases outside the gene matches.

This chain joins TRBV25-1 and TRBJ1-1; D is perhaps TRBD1 (5 bases). The CDR3 is 13 residues long. Trimming shortened V by 6 bases and J by 3 bases, and 11 bases separated the two germline ends. Per the germline V gene, CDR1 is MGHDK and CDR2 is SYGVNS. The CDR3: CASSLTGDTEAFF. The CDR3 DNA sequence: TGTGCCAGCAGCTTAACGGGGGACACTGAAGCTTTCTTT.

This clone was counted once. The chain uses TRBV18 and TRBJ2-7; 9 bases line up with TRBD1. The CDR3 is 14 amino acids. With 2 bases clipped from V and 6 bases from J, the junction kept 5 bases outside the gene matches. From germline, CDR1 is KGHSH and CDR2 LQKENI. The CDR3 region is CASSPGGTGREQYV. The CDR3 bases are TGTGCCAGCTCACCAGGTGGGACAGGGCGCGAGCAGTACGTC.

This rearrangement joins TRBV11-2 to TRBJ1-1; D not certain. The CDR3 spans 13 residues. Trimming removed 0 bases at V and 11 bases at J, with 13 bases between. Germline V gives CDR1 SGHAT, CDR2 FQNNGV. The CDR3 coding sequence is TGTGCCAGCAGCTTAGATAGGGTTAGGGCGGCTTTCTTT. It encodes CASSLDRVRAAFF.

The chain joins TRBV5-6 to TRBJ2-6; D ambiguous. Trimming took 4 bases from V and 2 from J, leaving 13 bases between them. Germline V gene data show CDR1 as SGHDT and CDR2 as YYEEEE. The CDR3 is 16 residues long. CDR3: CASSATWSPGANVLTF. The CDR3 coding sequence is TGTGCCAGCAGCGCCACGTGGTCACCTGGGGCCAACGTCCTGACTTTC.

The V and J genes are TRBV5-1 and TRBJ2-5; D unresolved. CDR1 SGHRS and CDR2 YFSETQ come from the germline V gene. The CDR3 is made up of 14 amino acids. The V end was cut by 1 base, the J end by 1 base, with 8 bases between. The CDR3 sequence: CASSLFPGQETQYF. Here the CDR3 DNA reads TGCGCCAGCAGCTTGTTCCCGGGCCAAGAGACCCAGTACTTC.

This sequence joins TRBV10-1 and TRBJ2-3, with 7 bases that match TRBD2. V was pared by 2 bases and J by 2 bases, with 7 bases of the junction left unmatched. Germline V CDR1 and CDR2: WNHNN, SYGVQD (reference sequence). The CDR3 spans 16 residues. CDR3 DNA: TGCGCCAGCAGTGAGGGAGCGGGGCGATCCACAGATACGCAGTATTTT. This translates into CASSEGAGRSTDTQYF.

The chain joins TRBV11-2 to TRBJ2-7, with TRBD2 identical over 11 bases. Per the germline V gene, CDR1 is SGHAT and CDR2 is FQNNGV. This CDR3 is 16 amino acids long. Losses at the gene ends were 0 bases for V and 5 bases for J; bases not matched to a gene: 6. CDR3 residues: CASSLDKLAGGHEQYV. The CDR3 bases are TGTGCCAGCAGCTTAGATAAATTAGCGGGGGGGCACGAGCAGTACGTC.

The J gene is TRBJ2-1, the V gene TRBV6-2 or TRBV6-3; TRBD2 agrees at 10 bases. Per the germline V gene, CDR1 is MNHEY and CDR2 is SVGEGT. This CDR3 is built from 18 residues. J was trimmed by 6 bases and V by 0 bases; bases with no gene match: 11. The CDR3 reads CASSYSSLAGDGGNEQFF. The CDR3, as DNA: TGTGCCAGCAGTTACTCGAGTCTAGCGGGGGATGGCGGCAATGAGCAGTTCTTC.

J is TRBJ2-5 and V is TRBV19; 10 bases are shared with TRBD2. J was trimmed by 3 bases and V by 6 bases; bases with no gene match: 10. The CDR3 runs 16 residues. Germline CDR1 and CDR2: LNHDA and SQIVND (reference sequence). As DNA, the CDR3 is TGTGCCAGTAGCGTTTTAGCGGGAGGTCTAGAAGAGACCCAGTACTTC. The encoded protein is CASSVLAGGLEETQYF. The full variable domain, rest sourced from reference TRBV19 and TRBJ2-5, is DGGITQSPKYLFRKEGQNVTLSCEQNLNHDAMYWYRQDPGQGLRLIYYSQIVNDFQKGDIAEGYSVSREKKESFPLTVTSAQKNPTAFYLCASSVLAGGLEETQYFGPGTRLLVL.

This chain joins TRBV7-6 and TRBJ2-5; D unclear. The CDR3 is 13 amino acids. V was pared by 2 bases and J by 8 bases, with 12 bases between. CDR1 is SGHVS and CDR2 is FNYEAQ in the germline V gene. CDR3 residues: CASSLSAVTTQYF. Here the CDR3 DNA reads TGTGCCAGCAGCTTATCGGCAGTAACAACCCAGTACTTC.

The chain has TRBV12-5 and TRBJ2-5, with D unresolved. This CDR3 comprises 12 residues. Germline values: CDR1 LGHNT, CDR2 FRNRAP. The V end lost 6 bases, the J end lost 5 bases, and 10 bases lay between the germline ends. The CDR3 loop is CASGLIKETQYF. CDR3 sequence (DNA): TGTGCTAGTGGGCTAATAAAGGAGACCCAGTACTTC.

The V call is TRBV6-5, the J call TRBJ1-1, with D tentatively TRBD1 (6 bases). Germline CDR1 MNHEY, CDR2 SVGAGI. V lost 1 base and J 6 bases, leaving 12 bases between the germline ends. This CDR3 is built from 14 residues. DNA for the CDR3: TGTGCCAGCAGTTACTTACAGGGAGGATCTGAAGCTTTCTTT. Protein product: CASSYLQGGSEAFF.